What follows are 21 T cell receptor beta chains derived from one specimen sequenced in a study of monozygotic twins with inflammatory bowel disease. TCRdb reprocessed the 5' RACE reads, keeping one entry per CDR3 protein, no DNA. Its listing shows tens of thousands of distinct CDR3 sequences. The sample consisted of blood. These TCRs come from a human donor with ulcerative colitis or Crohn's disease, or a healthy co-twin of an affected twin (not recorded which).

The chain links TRBV3-1 to TRBJ2-1; TCRdb names TRBD2, which stays unverified in the absence of DNA. CDR1 LGHDT and CDR2 YNNKEL come from the germline V gene (reference sequence). This CDR3 comprises 16 residues. CDR3: CASSPSAGGPQGEQFF.

The gene calls are TRBV7-9 and TRBJ2-7; TCRdb's D call, TRBD1, is unchecked because there is no DNA. There are 11 residues in the CDR3. Germline V gives CDR1 SEHNR, CDR2 FQNEAQ (reference sequence). This chain's CDR3 is CASTGAYEQYF.

V usage is TRBV30 and J usage is TRBJ2-6. This CDR3 has 12 residues. CDR1 is GTSNPN, CDR2 SVGIG, per germline (reference sequence). The CDR3 here is CAWSPGANVLTF.

The chain carries TRBV4-1 and TRBJ1-2; TCRdb names TRBD1, which stays unverified in the absence of DNA. Per germline, CDR1 MGHRA and CDR2 YSYEKL. This CDR3 is built from 17 residues. CDR3: CASSQENGQVVNYGYTF.

J is TRBJ2-1 and V is TRBV24-1; there is no DNA to check the TCRdb D call of TRBD2. The CDR3 runs to 16 residues. CDR1 and CDR2 from the germline V gene are KGHDR and SFDVKD. The CDR3 loop is CATSDWDSGRASEQFF.

This chain connects TRBV27 to TRBJ2-7; TCRdb reports TRBD1, a call that lacks DNA to check it against. The CDR3 is 13 residues long. The germline V gene encodes CDR1 MNHEY and CDR2 SMNVEV (reference sequence). CDR3 amino acids: CASSWTGSDEQYF.

The chain has TRBV6-6 and TRBJ1-6. CDR3 size: 14 residues. Germline V lookup: CDR1 MNHNY, CDR2 SVGAGI (reference sequence). CDR3 in amino acids: CASSYSDAGSPLHF.

CDR3 loop: CASSVEDRSVRPNEQFF. The genes are TRBV9 and TRBJ2-1. The CDR3 runs to 17 residues. Germline assignment: CDR1 SGDLS and CDR2 YYNGEE.

This chain links TRBV5-1 with TRBJ2-5; TCRdb gives TRBD2 as the D gene, but with no DNA this cannot be confirmed. The germline CDR1 and CDR2 sequences are SGHRS and YFSETQ. The CDR3 loop spans 15 amino acids. The CDR3 sequence is CASSPSAGETETQYF.

The chain carries TRBV20-1 and TRBJ1-2; TCRdb picks TRBD1, but there is no DNA to check that call. Germline CDR1 is DFQATT and CDR2 is SNEGSKA (reference sequence). This CDR3 is 13 amino acids long. The CDR3 protein is CSASGQAGYGYTF.

The chain couples TRBV29-1 to TRBJ1-3. The germline CDR1 and CDR2 sequences are SQVTM and ANQGSEA. The CDR3 has 14 residues. CDR3 in amino acids: CSVVPRTSGNTIYF.

The chain combines TRBV20-1 with TRBJ2-1. CDR1 is DFQATT, CDR2 SNEGSKA, per germline (reference sequence). The CDR3 loop spans 12 amino acids. The CDR3 spells CSASDFSNEQFF.

This rearrangement joins TRBV5-4 to TRBJ1-1. There are 13 residues in the CDR3. Germline assignment: CDR1 SGHNT and CDR2 YYREEE (reference sequence). CDR3 amino acids: CASSLSKNTEAFF.

J is TRBJ1-1 and V is TRBV7-6. Germline V gene lookup returns CDR1 SGHVS and CDR2 FNYEAQ. The CDR3 is 14 amino acids. The CDR3 is CASSFPDRNTEAFF.

The chain employs TRBV28 and TRBJ2-1; without DNA, the TCRdb call of TRBD2 cannot be checked. The length of the CDR3 is 14 residues. Per the germline V gene, CDR1 is MDHEN and CDR2 is SYDVKM. The CDR3 reads CASSDSGIIGEQFF.

The chain carries TRBV5-1 and TRBJ2-3; TCRdb names TRBD2, which stays unverified in the absence of DNA. From germline, CDR1 is SGHRS and CDR2 YFSETQ. The CDR3 extends over 18 amino acids. CDR3: CASSLNGASGPSTDTQYF.

J is TRBJ2-3 and V is TRBV4-2; the TCRdb D gene call, TRBD1, has no DNA to confirm it. The CDR3 is 15 amino acids. CDR1 LGHNA and CDR2 YNFKEQ come from the germline V gene. CDR3 sequence: CASSQDIGGTDTQYF.

The J gene is TRBJ1-1, the V gene TRBV20-1. The germline gives CDR1 DFQATT, CDR2 SNEGSKA (reference sequence). This CDR3 spans 14 amino acids. This CDR3 is CSAPMTQQNTEAFF.

V usage is TRBV29-1 and J usage is TRBJ2-1; TCRdb's D call, TRBD2, is unchecked because there is no DNA. This CDR3 spans 12 amino acids. Per the germline V gene, CDR1 is SQVTM and CDR2 is ANQGSEA. CDR3 protein: CSVAEGWSEQFF.

V gene TRBV27 combines with J gene TRBJ2-4; TCRdb proposes TRBD2, but this gene call is untestable without DNA. The CDR3 is 17 residues long. Germline V gene data show CDR1 as MNHEY and CDR2 as SMNVEV (reference sequence). The CDR3: CASKNRGTSGTKNIQYF.

V gene TRBV7-3 combines with J gene TRBJ2-6; the TCRdb call, TRBD2, lacks DNA for checking. Germline V gene data show CDR1 as SGHTA and CDR2 as FQGTGA. The CDR3 loop spans 21 amino acids. This chain's CDR3 is CASSSTELGRGAYSGANVLIF.